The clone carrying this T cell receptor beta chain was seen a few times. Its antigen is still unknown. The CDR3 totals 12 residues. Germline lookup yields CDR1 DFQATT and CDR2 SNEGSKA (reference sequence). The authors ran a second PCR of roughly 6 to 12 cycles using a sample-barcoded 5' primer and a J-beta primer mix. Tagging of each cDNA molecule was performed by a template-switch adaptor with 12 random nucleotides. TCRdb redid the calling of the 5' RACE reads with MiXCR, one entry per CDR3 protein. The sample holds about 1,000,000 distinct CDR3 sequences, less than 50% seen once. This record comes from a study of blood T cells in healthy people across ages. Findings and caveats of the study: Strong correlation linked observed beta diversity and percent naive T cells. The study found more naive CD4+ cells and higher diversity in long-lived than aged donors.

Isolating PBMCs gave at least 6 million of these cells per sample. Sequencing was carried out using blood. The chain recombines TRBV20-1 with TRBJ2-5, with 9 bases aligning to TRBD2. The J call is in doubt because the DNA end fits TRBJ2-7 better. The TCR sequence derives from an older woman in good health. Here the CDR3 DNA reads TGCAGTGTTAGGACTAGCGCTCGCGAGCAGTACTTC. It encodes CSVRTSAREQYF.